This is a list of T cell receptor beta chains from one sample in a study of T cell responses to AZD1222 COVID-19 vaccine. Only in-frame clones appear in the TCRdb table, and some are missing; sequencing was by immunoSEQ multiplex PCR. The table lists 90,000 to 130,000 clones, 88% of them singletons, with roughly 1.5% in the top ten. The sample here was peripheral blood, taken on day 0 of AZD1222 vaccination. Source of these receptors: an adult in good health. The CDR3 runs from the conserved cysteine through the conserved F or W. D genes are given only for firm matches. A row's size may be missing; if present it is once, few, many or a size class.

abundance,j_gene,v_gene,d_gene,CDR3nt,CDR3aa
once,TRBJ2-5,TRBV7-9,-,TGTGCCAGCAGCTTAGTCCTCCCAGAGACCCAGTACTTC,CASSLVLPETQYF
-,TRBJ1-5,TRBV2,-,TGTGCCAGCAGTTCAAACAGGAATAGCAATCAGCCCCAGCATTTT,CASSSNRNSNQPQHF
-,TRBJ1-5,TRBV5-6,-,TGTGCCAGCAGCCTCAAAGGGTCCGGACAGCCCCAGCATTTT,CASSLKGSGQPQHF
-,TRBJ2-2,TRBV19,TRBD2,TGTGCCAGTAGTATAGTCGCTAGCGGAAACACCGGGGAGCTGTTTTTT,CASSIVASGNTGELFF
-,TRBJ1-1,TRBV10-3,-,TGTGCCATCAGTGATGTGACGGGCCAAGCTTTCTTT,CAISDVTGQAFF
-,TRBJ2-2,TRBV3-1/TRBV3-2,TRBD1,TGTGCCAGCAGCCAGAGACAGGGAATCGGGGAGCTGTTTTTT,CASSQRQGIGELFF
-,TRBJ2-1,TRBV2,TRBD1,TGTGCCAGCACCACAGGGGGCAATGAGCAGTTCTTC,CASTTGGNEQFF
-,TRBJ1-1,TRBV9,-,TGTGCCAGCAGCGCGGGGGGCTCTGCTGAAGCTTTCTTT,CASSAGGSAEAFF
-,TRBJ1-4,TRBV11-2,-,TGTGCCAGCAGCAACCCAGGGACCACCGATGAAAAACTGTTTTTT,CASSNPGTTDEKLFF
-,TRBJ1-5,TRBV4-1,TRBD1,TGCGCCAGCAGCCACCTCGACAGGGCCGGCCAGCCCCAGCATTTT,CASSHLDRAGQPQHF
-,TRBJ2-1,TRBV7-7,TRBD2,TGTGCCAGCAGTCAGGGACTAGCGCCATCTACGTACTCCTACAATGAGCAGTTCTTC,CASSQGLAPSTYSYNEQFF
-,TRBJ1-2,TRBV13,TRBD1,TGTGCCAGCAGCTTAGGACACAGGGGGCCCACCTACGTTTGCTACACCTTC,CASSLGHRGPTYVCYTF
-,TRBJ1-6,TRBV27,TRBD1,TGTGCCAGCAGTCAAACAGGGGGGGATTCACCCCTCCACTTT,CASSQTGGDSPLHF
-,TRBJ2-7,TRBV7-9,-,TGTGCCAGCAGCTTAAGGGGAGGCGGATCCTACGAGCAGTACTTC,CASSLRGGGSYEQYF
-,TRBJ1-6,TRBV18,-,TGTGCCAGCTCACCACCGGGAGGGGGTAATTCACCCCTCCACTTT,CASSPPGGGNSPLHF
-,TRBJ1-2,TRBV7-9,TRBD1,TGTGCCAGCAGCTACGGGACAGGATTTTTCGGCTACACCTTC,CASSYGTGFFGYTF
-,TRBJ2-5,TRBV7-7,-,TGTGCCAGCAGCAAGGTGACTAGTTTCCAAGAGACCCAGTACTTC,CASSKVTSFQETQYF
-,TRBJ2-1,TRBV5-6,-,TGTGCCAGCAGCTTGATGGACAATGAGCAGTTCTTC,CASSLMDNEQFF
-,TRBJ1-2,TRBV5-5,-,TGTGCCAGCAGCTTAGGACAACTAGCTAACTATGGCTACACCTTC,CASSLGQLANYGYTF
-,TRBJ1-1,TRBV9,-,TGTGCCAGCAGCGTAGGTGCCGGGGGCGGGGGCACTGAAGCTTTCTTT,CASSVGAGGGGTEAFF
-,TRBJ1-3,TRBV20-1,-,TGCAGTGCTAGTCGCGGGCTTACTGCTGGAAACACCATATATTTT,CSASRGLTAGNTIYF
-,TRBJ2-7,TRBV7-2,-,TGTGCCAGCAGCTTAACTCGGGACGACGAGCAGTACTTC,CASSLTRDDEQYF
-,TRBJ2-7,TRBV7-8,TRBD1,TGTGCCAGCAGCCCGGACAGGGCGGCGTCCGGCGAGCAGTACTTC,CASSPDRAASGEQYF
few,TRBJ2-1,TRBV7-9,TRBD2,TGTGCCAGCAGCTCCGAGCGGGAGAGCAATGAGCAGTTCTTC,CASSSERESNEQFF
once,TRBJ2-6,TRBV9,TRBD1,TGTGCCAGCAGCGTAGTGACAGGGACCTCTGGGGCCAACGTCCTGACTTTC,CASSVVTGTSGANVLTF
-,TRBJ2-3,TRBV2,TRBD2,TGTGCCAGCAGTGAATCGGGAGGACGCACAGATACGCAGTATTTT,CASSESGGRTDTQYF
-,TRBJ2-7,TRBV5-1,-,TGCGCCAGCAGCTCAGGATGGGGGGATGGCGAGCAGTACTTC,CASSSGWGDGEQYF
-,TRBJ2-3,TRBV19,TRBD1,TGTGCCAGCTCCGACAGGGGAGAGACAGATACGCAGTATTTT,CASSDRGETDTQYF
-,TRBJ1-2,TRBV7-6,TRBD1,TGTGCCAGCAGTTCCAGACAGGGGAGGAGGTATGGCTACACCTTC,CASSSRQGRRYGYTF
-,TRBJ2-1,TRBV30,-,TGTGCCTCCTCAGCCTTAAACCCGAACGGGGAGCAGTTCTTC,CASSALNPNGEQFF
-,TRBJ2-7,TRBV27,TRBD1,TGTGCCAGCAGTTTCCGGGACAGTTCCTACGAGCAGTACTTC,CASSFRDSSYEQYF
few,TRBJ1-6,TRBV6-5,TRBD1,TGTGCCAGCAGTTATACCGGGACAGATAATTCACCCCTCCACTTT,CASSYTGTDNSPLHF
-,TRBJ2-2,TRBV18,-,TGTGCCAGCTCACCAGGGACTACCGGGGAGCTGTTTTTT,CASSPGTTGELFF
-,TRBJ2-7,TRBV30,-,TGTGCCTGGAGTGGCCGTGGGGGAGTCACCTACGAGCAGTACTTC,CAWSGRGGVTYEQYF
-,TRBJ1-2,TRBV6-1,-,TGTGCCAGCAGTGGTTTTTTCCTCGGGGGCAGAAGCTATGGCTACACCTTC,CASSGFFLGGRSYGYTF
-,TRBJ1-3,TRBV2,-,TGTGCCACCCTTGGAGTATCTGGAAACACCATATATTTT,CATLGVSGNTIYF
few,TRBJ1-1,TRBV13,TRBD1,TGTGCCAGCAGCTTAGGCACACGGAGGTACAGGGGGAATCGGAACACTGAAGCTTTCTTT,CASSLGTRRYRGNRNTEAFF
once,TRBJ1-2,TRBV5-5,-,TGTGCCAGCAGCTTGTCGGCTGCAGGCTACACCTTC,CASSLSAAGYTF
-,TRBJ1-5,TRBV30,-,TGTGCCTGGAGTGCTCCCCTTAATCGTCAGCCCCAGCATTTT,CAWSAPLNRQPQHF
-,TRBJ1-1,TRBV9,TRBD1,TGTGCCAGCAGCGGACAGGGTATGGAAACTGAAGCTTTCTTT,CASSGQGMETEAFF
-,TRBJ2-7,TRBV19,-,TGTGCCAGTAGCGCGCGGACGAGGCAGGGGGGGAGCGAGCAGTACTTC,CASSARTRQGGSEQYF
-,TRBJ2-7,TRBV5-1,TRBD1,TGCGCCAGCAGTGGGACAGATTTTTACGAGCAGTACTTC,CASSGTDFYEQYF
-,TRBJ1-2,TRBV6-5,-,TGTGCCAGCACTTACTCCGGGACCCCCAGCGACTATGGCTACACCTTC,CASTYSGTPSDYGYTF
-,TRBJ1-1,TRBV5-1,TRBD1,TGCGCCAGCAGCTTGGTGGGAACAGGGGGTTTCGGCACTGAAGCTTTCTTT,CASSLVGTGGFGTEAFF
-,TRBJ1-1,TRBV5-1,TRBD1,TGCGCCAGCAGCAGGGGACAGGGGGCGAGGGACACTGAAGCTTTCTTT,CASSRGQGARDTEAFF
-,TRBJ1-4,TRBV19,-,TGTGCCAGTAGTACGACCTGGGAAAATGAAAAACTGTTTTTT,CASSTTWENEKLFF
-,TRBJ2-7,TRBV5-1,TRBD2,TGCGCCAGCAGTCCGGGGGGATACGAGCAGTACTTC,CASSPGGYEQYF
-,TRBJ1-2,TRBV11-3,TRBD1,TGTGCCAGCAGCTTAGACCACCGGGACAGCGGCTACACCTTC,CASSLDHRDSGYTF
-,TRBJ2-1,TRBV3-1/TRBV3-2,-,TGTGCCAGCAGCAACCGGGACTCCCTTCGGCAGTTCTTC,CASSNRDSLRQFF
-,TRBJ1-5,TRBV5-5,-,TGTGCCTCCGCCGAGGGGTACAATCAGCCCCAGCATTTT,CASAEGYNQPQHF
-,TRBJ1-2,TRBV9,-,TGTGCCAGCAGCGTTGACAGTAACTATGGCTACACCTTC,CASSVDSNYGYTF